These T cell receptor beta chains were read from a single sample in a study of spatial heterogeneity in lung cancer. TCRdb fed the 5' RACE reads into MiXCR, producing one record per CDR3 protein. The table shows 7,500 to 10,000 distinct CDR3 sequences, with roughly 8.8% occurring only once. The sample consisted of lung tumor tissue, taken at surgery. These receptors were collected from a male donor with early-stage non-small cell lung cancer. Each CDR3 is given with its conserved first and last residue. D genes are given only for firm matches. Size is omitted from some rows. Given values are once, few, many or a class for expanded clones.

TRBV6-6	medium-sized	-	TRBJ1-1	TGTGCCAGCAGCCAGGAGGGGGACACTGAAGCTTTCTTT	CASSQEGDTEAFF
TRBV7-9	medium-sized	-	TRBJ2-7	TGTGCCAGCAGCTTGACAGGACACGAGCAGTACTTC	CASSLTGHEQYF
TRBV20-1	few	TRBD2	TRBJ2-1	TGCAGTGCCCTAAGCGGGAGCCGGGTAGACAATGAGCAGTTCTTC	CSALSGSRVDNEQFF
TRBV19	many	TRBD2	TRBJ2-7	TGTGCCAGTACCATTTCCGGGACTAGCGATTCCTACGAGCAGTACTTC	CASTISGTSDSYEQYF
TRBV7-6	many	-	TRBJ2-1	TGTGCCAGCAGCTTAGGGGGACCACACAATGAGCAGTTCTTC	CASSLGGPHNEQFF
TRBV5-6	many	-	TRBJ1-1	TGTGCCAGCAGCCCTCGGGGAGGGACCATGAACACTGAAGCTTTCTTT	CASSPRGGTMNTEAFF
TRBV10-3	many	-	TRBJ2-2	TGTGCCATCAGTGAGTCGGCTAGCAACACCGGGGAGCTGTTTTTT	CAISESASNTGELFF
TRBV10-3	medium-sized	-	TRBJ2-2	TGTGCCACAGGGGACCGAGACACTTCGAACACCGGGGAGCTGTTTTTT	CATGDRDTSNTGELFF
TRBV3-1	many	-	TRBJ1-1	TGTGCCAGCAGCCCCCATCGACGCCCGGGGAGCACTGAAGCTTTCTTT	CASSPHRRPGSTEAFF
TRBV7-9	many	-	TRBJ2-2	TGTGCCAGCCGAGACACCGGGGAGCTGTTTTTT	CASRDTGELFF
TRBV5-1	-	-	TRBJ2-2	TGCGCCAGCAGCTCAACGACAGGGAACACCGGGGAGCTGTTTTTT	CASSSTTGNTGELFF
TRBV7-3	-	-	TRBJ2-1	TGTGCCAGCAGCCCGACAGCGAGCTCCTACAATGAGCAGTTCTTC	CASSPTASSYNEQFF
TRBV6-2/TRBV6-3	many	-	TRBJ2-7	TGTGCCAGCAGAACCACGGCGGGGGCATCCTACGAGCAGTACTTC	CASRTTAGASYEQYF
TRBV28	many	TRBD2	TRBJ2-2	TGTGCCGGCGGGGCTAGCGGTAACACCGGGGAGCTGTTTTTT	CAGGASGNTGELFF
TRBV20-1	many	-	TRBJ2-1	TGCAGTGCGTTCCGGGACACCGGGGGACCCGAGCAGTTCTTC	CSAFRDTGGPEQFF
TRBV6-1	-	TRBD1	TRBJ2-3	TGTGCCAGCAAACGGACAGGACTCACAGATACGCAGTATTTT	CASKRTGLTDTQYF
TRBV27	many	-	TRBJ2-1	TGTGCCAGCAGTTTGCCCCCCGGGGGCGAGCAGTTCTTC	CASSLPPGGEQFF
TRBV4-1	many	TRBD2	TRBJ2-2	TGCGCCAGCAGCGGCCGCCTAGCGGGAGACAGCTACACCGGGGAGCTGTTTTTT	CASSGRLAGDSYTGELFF
TRBV18	-	TRBD1	TRBJ2-7	TGTGCCAGCTCACCTCTCCCGCCAGGGGGCAACGAGCAGTACTTC	CASSPLPPGGNEQYF
TRBV29-1	many	TRBD1	TRBJ1-2	TGCAGCGGGAGCTCGGGACAGGGAAACTATGGCTACACCTTC	CSGSSGQGNYGYTF
TRBV13	many	TRBD2	TRBJ2-3	TGTGCCAGCAGCGTAACTAGCGGGGGAACGACAGATACGCAGTATTTT	CASSVTSGGTTDTQYF
TRBV9	-	TRBD2	TRBJ2-3	TGTGCCAGCAGCGTAGAGCTAGCGGGTCGCACAGATACGCAGTATTTT	CASSVELAGRTDTQYF
TRBV20-1	once	TRBD2	TRBJ2-3	TGCAGTGCGGAGGCCGGGACTAGCGGACCGGGGGATACGCAGTATTTT	CSAEAGTSGPGDTQYF
TRBV7-2	-	TRBD2	TRBJ2-3	TGTGCCAGCAGCTTAGAGGCGGGAGGGATCACAGATACGCAGTATTTT	CASSLEAGGITDTQYF
TRBV13	many	-	TRBJ2-2	TGTGCCAGCAGGCACAGGGGAGGAGACAGGGAGCTGTTTTTT	CASRHRGGDRELFF
TRBV10-3	many	-	TRBJ1-4	TGTGCCATCAGTGATTCAAGCGAAAAACTGTTTTTT	CAISDSSEKLFF
TRBV7-8	few	-	TRBJ1-5	TGTGCCAGCAGCCATGGACGGAGTAATAGCAATCAGCCCCAGCATTTT	CASSHGRSNSNQPQHF
TRBV29-1	many	-	TRBJ2-5	TGCAGCGTGGGACACTTCGAGGGGACCCAGTACTTC	CSVGHFEGTQYF
TRBV7-9	many	TRBD1	TRBJ2-3	TGTGCCAGCAGCTCCCCAGGGGGTGTAACAGATACGCAGTATTTT	CASSSPGGVTDTQYF
TRBV7-3	many	-	TRBJ2-2	TGTGCCAGCAGCTTCGGACTCAGTGGTACCGGGGAGCTGTTTTTT	CASSFGLSGTGELFF
TRBV4-2	many	-	TRBJ1-1	TGTGCCAGCAGCCAGGGACTGATAGGGTACACTGAAGCTTTCTTT	CASSQGLIGYTEAFF
TRBV29-1	few	-	TRBJ1-4	TGCAGCGTTGGGGACATTAATGAAAAACTGTTTTTT	CSVGDINEKLFF
TRBV6-1	many	-	TRBJ2-2	TGTGCCAGCTCTTTCACGAACACCGGGGAGCTGTTTTTT	CASSFTNTGELFF
TRBV18	-	-	TRBJ1-6	TGTGCCAGCTCACCCTCGGGGGCAATTAATTCACCCCTCCACTTT	CASSPSGAINSPLHF
TRBV29-1	medium-sized	-	TRBJ1-1	TGCAGCGTCCCCTTACCGGGGAACACTGAAGCTTTCTTT	CSVPLPGNTEAFF
TRBV7-2	-	-	TRBJ1-1	TGTGCCAGCAGCTCCCAGGGGTATGAAGCTTTCTTT	CASSSQGYEAFF
TRBV28	many	TRBD2	TRBJ2-1	TGTGCCAGCAGGCGGACTAGCGGGACGTGGGATGAGCAGTTCTTC	CASRRTSGTWDEQFF
TRBV12-3/TRBV12-4	-	TRBD2	TRBJ2-7	TGTGCCAGCAGTTTTGGGACTAGCGGGGTGTCCTACGAGCAGTACTTC	CASSFGTSGVSYEQYF
TRBV6-2/TRBV6-3	many	-	TRBJ2-3	TGTGCCAGCAGTTTTATCGGTCGGACAGATACGCAGTATTTT	CASSFIGRTDTQYF
TRBV7-2	many	TRBD1	TRBJ1-3	TGTGCCAGCCAAACCCCAGGGGGAACTGGAAACACCATATATTTT	CASQTPGGTGNTIYF
TRBV7-2	medium-sized	-	TRBJ2-1	TGTGCCAGCAGCTTAAACACCGCATCCTACAATGAGCAGTTCTTC	CASSLNTASYNEQFF
TRBV7-8	many	-	TRBJ2-5	TGTGCCAGCAGTATGGGCAGGCGGGAAGAGACCCAGTACTTC	CASSMGRREETQYF
TRBV15	many	-	TRBJ2-4	TGTGCCACCAGCAGGGTACAGGAAGGGGGCATTCAGTACTTC	CATSRVQEGGIQYF
TRBV28	-	-	TRBJ2-7	TGTGCCAGCACCATGGGGGCTGACTACGAGCAGTACTTC	CASTMGADYEQYF
TRBV6-5	many	TRBD1	TRBJ1-6	TGTGCCAGCAGTCCCACCAGGGGGGGTGAAAATTCACCCCTCCACTTT	CASSPTRGGENSPLHF
TRBV11-3	many	-	TRBJ2-2	TGTGCCAGCACCCAGGGTTCCACCGGGGAGCTGTTTTTT	CASTQGSTGELFF
TRBV7-9	many	-	TRBJ1-4	TGTGCCAGCAGTCTTACAGAGATTAATGAAAAACTGTTTTTT	CASSLTEINEKLFF
TRBV4-1	medium-sized	TRBD2	TRBJ2-7	TGCGCCAGCAGCCAAGATCGGGGGGGCAGGTCCTACGAGCAGTACTTC	CASSQDRGGRSYEQYF
TRBV20-1	many	TRBD2	TRBJ2-5	TGCAGCGCGGAAGTGACGGGACTAGCAGAGACCCAGTACTTC	CSAEVTGLAETQYF
TRBV27	few	TRBD2	TRBJ2-1	TGTGCCAGCAGTTTATCGTTAGCTAGCGGGGGGGCCGGGCAGTTCTTC	CASSLSLASGGAGQFF
TRBV27	many	-	TRBJ2-5	TGTGCCAGCAGTTTACGGCCCCAAGAGACCCAGTACTTC	CASSLRPQETQYF
TRBV12-3/TRBV12-4	many	-	TRBJ1-5	TGTGCCAGCAGTTTAGACGGGGGACAGCCCCAGCATTTT	CASSLDGGQPQHF
TRBV29-1	-	-	TRBJ2-2	TGCAGCGTTTCCCCCTTCGCTAGGGGCACCGGGGAGCTGTTTTTT	CSVSPFARGTGELFF